Listed below are T cell receptor beta chains from one sample, sequenced in a study of blood T cell repertoires in COVID-19. Assay: immunoSEQ multiplex PCR; the TCRdb copy retains only in-frame clones and omits some. The repertoire holds over 25,000 clones, with around 86% as singletons. The specimen was peripheral blood. The origin of the receptors is a human donor in a cohort sampled during active COVID-19. CDR3s include the opening cysteine and the closing phenylalanine or tryptophan. D genes are given only for firm matches. Clone size is shown for a subset of rows, as once, few, many or a class of expanded clone.

TRBJ2-7 | NA | once | TRBV4-1 | CASSQDLAQQYF | TGCGCCAGCAGCCAAGATCTGGCCCAGCAGTACTTC
TRBJ2-7 | NA | NA | TRBV7-9 | CASNPDGGDPGEQYF | TGTGCCAGCAACCCCGACGGAGGGGACCCCGGCGAGCAGTACTTC
TRBJ1-2 | NA | NA | TRBV12-3/TRBV12-4 | CASSFGQYGNTF | TGTGCCAGCAGTTTTGGACAGTACGGAAACACCTTC
TRBJ2-5 | TRBD1 | NA | TRBV27 | CATPTGGAGWETQYF | TGTGCCACCCCGACAGGGGGCGCGGGGTGGGAGACCCAGTACTTC
TRBJ2-2 | NA | NA | TRBV25-1 | CASGTRPPGNTGELFF | TGTGCCAGCGGCACTCGGCCGCCGGGGAACACCGGGGAGCTGTTTTTT
TRBJ2-1 | TRBD2 | once | TRBV18 | CASSTGGSYNEQFF | TGTGCCAGCTCAACGGGGGGCTCCTACAATGAGCAGTTCTTC
TRBJ1-2 | TRBD1 | once | TRBV5-1 | CASSGEGAWGYTF | TGCGCCAGCAGCGGCGAGGGGGCTTGGGGCTACACCTTC
TRBJ1-1 | NA | medium-sized | TRBV7-2 | CASSLAWGGENTEAFF | TGTGCCAGCAGCTTAGCGTGGGGAGGGGAGAACACTGAAGCTTTCTTT
TRBJ1-4 | NA | NA | TRBV28 | CATVRGGQEKLFF | TGTGCCACAGTAAGGGGGGGGCAGGAAAAACTGTTTTTT
TRBJ1-2 | NA | NA | TRBV6-5 | CASSYSGLKRNGYTF | TGTGCCAGCAGTTACTCGGGACTCAAGAGGAATGGCTACACCTTC
TRBJ2-1 | TRBD2 | NA | TRBV19 | CASSILVLLAGGTNEQFF | TGTGCCAGTAGTATCCTCGTATTACTAGCGGGGGGGACCAATGAGCAGTTCTTC
TRBJ2-3 | TRBD1 | NA | TRBV10-3 | CAISRTGEGTDTQYF | TGTGCCATCAGTCGGACAGGGGAGGGCACAGATACGCAGTATTTT
TRBJ2-5 | TRBD2 | NA | TRBV4-1 | CASSQVSGGPKQETQYF | TGCGCCAGCAGCCAAGTTAGCGGGGGGCCTAAACAAGAGACCCAGTACTTC
TRBJ1-2 | NA | NA | TRBV7-2 | CASSPNFAYRGYTF | TGTGCCAGCAGCCCTAACTTCGCCTACCGTGGCTACACCTTC
TRBJ2-1 | TRBD2 | NA | TRBV7-2 | CASSLRGAAYNEQFF | TGTGCCAGCAGCTTGCGGGGGGCCGCCTACAATGAGCAGTTCTTC
TRBJ2-7 | TRBD1 | NA | TRBV29-1 | CSAAWQGDNEQYF | TGCAGCGCTGCTTGGCAGGGGGACAACGAGCAGTACTTC
TRBJ2-7 | NA | NA | TRBV30 | CAWGRENYEQYF | TGTGCCTGGGGCCGGGAAAACTACGAGCAGTACTTC
TRBJ1-5 | NA | NA | TRBV6-6 | CASSPGGGSNQPQHF | TGTGCCAGCAGCCCCGGGGGAGGGAGCAATCAGCCCCAGCATTTT
TRBJ2-7 | NA | NA | TRBV29-1 | CSVEDRTGTYEQYF | TGCAGCGTTGAAGATCGTACGGGTACCTACGAGCAGTACTTC
TRBJ1-2 | TRBD1 | NA | TRBV25-1 | CASSVSGGSYGYTF | TGTGCCAGCTCGGTATCAGGGGGCAGCTATGGCTACACCTTC
TRBJ1-1 | TRBD1 | NA | TRBV6-5 | CASNFQGATEAFF | TGTGCCAGCAATTTCCAGGGGGCCACTGAAGCTTTCTTT
TRBJ1-5 | NA | NA | TRBV13 | CASSFVQGIMGQPQHF | TGTGCCAGCAGCTTTGTCCAGGGGATTATGGGTCAGCCCCAGCATTTT
TRBJ2-7 | NA | NA | TRBV5-4 | CASSPGLTTYGTYEQYF | TGTGCCAGCAGCCCGGGGTTAACGACATACGGAACCTACGAGCAGTACTTC
TRBJ1-2 | NA | once | TRBV28 | CASSLRPVANYGYTF | TGTGCCAGCAGTTTGCGCCCTGTAGCTAACTATGGCTACACCTTC
TRBJ2-1 | NA | NA | TRBV27 | CASSGAAPSYNEQFF | TGTGCCAGCAGTGGGGCAGCTCCCTCCTACAATGAGCAGTTCTTC
TRBJ1-1 | NA | NA | TRBV18 | CASSGRLGTEAFF | TGTGCCAGCTCGGGAAGACTAGGCACTGAAGCTTTCTTT
TRBJ2-4 | TRBD2 | NA | TRBV11-3 | CASSFGGAKNIQYF | TGTGCCAGCAGCTTCGGGGGGGCCAAAAACATTCAGTACTTC
TRBJ1-2 | TRBD1 | NA | TRBV9 | CASSVGTGEDGYTF | TGTGCCAGCAGCGTAGGTACAGGGGAGGATGGCTACACCTTC
TRBJ1-2 | TRBD1 | NA | TRBV4-2 | CASSPGQGGTNYGYTF | TGTGCCAGCAGCCCGGGACAGGGGGGGACTAACTATGGCTACACCTTC
TRBJ2-7 | TRBD1 | NA | TRBV7-9 | CASSNRTGPYEQYF | TGTGCCAGCAGCAATAGGACAGGACCGTACGAGCAGTACTTC
TRBJ1-6 | NA | NA | TRBV18 | CASSPRGYNSPLHF | TGTGCCAGCTCACCCAGGGGCTATAATTCACCCCTCCACTTT
TRBJ1-2 | NA | NA | TRBV12-3/TRBV12-4 | CASSPLKLYGYTF | TGTGCCAGCAGTCCGCTGAAACTCTATGGCTACACCTTC
TRBJ2-5 | NA | NA | TRBV7-2 | CASSLAREETQYF | TGTGCCAGCAGCTTAGCGCGGGAAGAGACCCAGTACTTC
TRBJ1-2 | TRBD1 | NA | TRBV24-1 | CATSKGQNYGYTF | TGTGCCACCAGTAAGGGACAGAACTATGGCTACACCTTC
TRBJ2-3 | NA | NA | TRBV5-1 | CASSVGSRQADTQYF | TGCGCCAGCAGCGTGGGGTCTCGGCAGGCAGATACGCAGTATTTT
TRBJ1-6 | NA | NA | TRBV7-8 | CASSSAGGEKSPLHF | TGTGCCAGCAGTTCAGCGGGAGGGGAAAAATCACCCCTCCACTTT
TRBJ2-1 | TRBD2 | NA | TRBV9 | CASSESGGAVNEQFF | TGTGCCAGCAGCGAAAGCGGGGGGGCCGTCAATGAGCAGTTCTTC
TRBJ1-1 | NA | NA | TRBV11-2 | CASSLDRGRGGAEAFF | TGTGCCAGCAGCTTAGATCGAGGTCGCGGGGGCGCTGAAGCTTTCTTT
TRBJ2-7 | TRBD2 | few | TRBV7-3 | CASSRTATSGGDEQYF | TGTGCCAGCAGCCGGACAGCGACTAGCGGGGGGGACGAGCAGTACTTC
TRBJ1-5 | NA | NA | TRBV19 | CASSGSRRPNQPQHF | TGTGCCAGTAGTGGCTCGAGGAGGCCTAATCAGCCCCAGCATTTT
TRBJ2-3 | NA | NA | TRBV7-2 | CASSSRTVTDTQYF | TGTGCCAGCAGCTCCCGGACAGTCACAGATACGCAGTATTTT
TRBJ2-7 | TRBD2 | few | TRBV11-2 | CASSTGTSGASSYEQYF | TGTGCCAGCAGCACCGGGACTAGCGGGGCGAGCTCCTACGAGCAGTACTTC
TRBJ1-1 | NA | NA | TRBV5-1 | CASFPTGSTEAFF | TGCGCCAGCTTCCCGACCGGGAGCACTGAAGCTTTCTTT
TRBJ2-3 | TRBD2 | NA | TRBV18 | CASSPVEAGGRMDTQYF | TGTGCCAGCTCACCCGTCGAAGCGGGGGGGCGGATGGATACGCAGTATTTT
TRBJ1-4 | TRBD1 | NA | TRBV3-1/TRBV3-2 | CASSRNDRGRKEKLFF | TGTGCCAGCAGCCGGAATGACAGGGGAAGGAAGGAAAAACTGTTTTTT
TRBJ1-1 | TRBD1 | few | TRBV6-2/TRBV6-3 | CASSQQGAGEAFF | TGTGCCAGCAGTCAACAGGGGGCGGGTGAAGCTTTCTTT
TRBJ1-1 | NA | NA | TRBV27 | CASSLSGTGTEAFF | TGTGCCAGCAGTTTATCTGGCACAGGCACTGAAGCTTTCTTT
TRBJ2-5 | TRBD2 | NA | TRBV27 | CASSFRRGGGETQYF | TGTGCCAGCAGCTTTAGGCGGGGGGGCGGAGAGACCCAGTACTTC
TRBJ1-5 | NA | NA | TRBV27 | CASSLRESNQPQHF | TGTGCCAGCAGTTTAAGGGAGAGCAATCAGCCCCAGCATTTT
TRBJ1-2 | TRBD1 | NA | TRBV2 | CASLQGRGDYGYTF | TGTGCCAGCTTGCAGGGCAGGGGGGACTATGGCTACACCTTC
TRBJ2-7 | TRBD2 | once | TRBV11-2 | CASSLGPSGGYEQYF | TGTGCCAGCAGCTTAGGCCCTAGCGGGGGTTACGAGCAGTACTTC
TRBJ2-3 | NA | NA | TRBV4-3 | CASSQDPRGTGTDTQYF | TGCGCCAGCAGCCAAGACCCCCGGGGAACCGGCACAGATACGCAGTATTTT
TRBJ2-4 | TRBD1 | NA | TRBV11-3 | CASSLGTGGLLAKNIQYF | TGTGCCAGCTCTCTCGGAACAGGGGGTCTGTTAGCCAAAAACATTCAGTACTTC